This record concerns one TCR beta chain sequence. Germline V lookup: CDR1 SEHNR, CDR2 FQNEAQ (reference sequence). The V gene lost 1 base and the J gene lost 6 bases, with 18 bases spanning the gap. The CDR3 consists of 17 residues. This sample stems from a study of shared clonotypes between healthy human individuals. On the study more broadly: The study used three CD4 naive, three CD4 memory, two CD8 naive and one CD8 memory plate per donor.

TCRdb's copy holds only in-frame clones and misses some; the assay was immunoSEQ multiplex PCR. The sample records 1.5 million to 1.9 million clones, 95% to 99% being singletons. Sequenced: naive CD4+ T cells sorted from blood. Subset denoted: CD45RA+ positively selected. The rearrangement uses TRBV7-9 and TRBJ2-2, with a tentative D call TRBD1 (5 bases). This TCR derives from a man younger than 40 in good health. The CDR3, as DNA: TGTGCCAGCAGCTTAGAGAGCAGGGCCCGCTCCCCCGGGGAGCTGTTTTTT. Residues: CASSLESRARSPGELFF.